The rows below give T cell receptor beta chains drawn from one sample of a study of blood T cell repertoires in COVID-19. Method: immunoSEQ multiplex PCR; TCRdb's copy keeps in-frame clones and lacks some. Here the sample spans about 200,000 clones, about 85% being singletons. Sequenced material: peripheral blood. These TCRs come from a middle-aged woman with COVID-19, enrolled during active disease. Both conserved end residues are part of each CDR3. Fields, in order: V gene, clone size, J gene, D gene, CDR3 DNA, CDR3 protein. The D gene is left open where the match is weak. Expanded clones get a size class; other rows say once, few or many, or leave the size out.

>TRBV2|once|TRBJ2-7|TRBD2
TGTGCCAGCAAGATGCGGGGGGCAGGCTACGAGCAGTACTTC
CASKMRGAGYEQYF
>TRBV19|NA|TRBJ2-7|NA
TGTGCCAGTAGTCCCGGGGTAACACTGCAGGGGATAGTTCCGGACGAGCAGTACTTC
CASSPGVTLQGIVPDEQYF
>TRBV3-1/TRBV3-2|NA|TRBJ2-7|NA
TGTGCCAGCAGCCAAGATTTGGCAGGGGACGAGCAGTACTTC
CASSQDLAGDEQYF
>TRBV27|NA|TRBJ1-5|TRBD1
TGTGCCAGCAGCACCCGGGACAGCGGGAGCTCCCAGCATTTT
CASSTRDSGSSQHF
>TRBV11-2|few|TRBJ2-5|TRBD2
TGTGCCAGCAGCAAACGGACTAGCGGGGGATCGGAGACCCAGTACTTC
CASSKRTSGGSETQYF
>TRBV5-1|NA|TRBJ2-3|TRBD1
TGCGCCAGCGATACAGGGGGCAGAAACACAGATACGCAGTATTTT
CASDTGGRNTDTQYF
>TRBV27|NA|TRBJ2-7|TRBD1
TGTGCCAGCAGTTTGCAGGGGGCAGGTGAGCAGTACTTC
CASSLQGAGEQYF
>TRBV4-1|once|TRBJ2-1|NA
TGCGCCAGCAGCCGTGGACTAATCAATGAGCAGTTCTTC
CASSRGLINEQFF
>TRBV5-5|NA|TRBJ2-1|NA
TGTGCCAGCAGCCTACAGGGTCTTGTAAACAATGAGCAGTTCTTC
CASSLQGLVNNEQFF
>TRBV6-5|NA|TRBJ1-5|NA
TGTGCCACCCGAATTCCAGTTAATCAGCCCCAGCATTTT
CATRIPVNQPQHF
>TRBV19|NA|TRBJ1-5|NA
TGTGCCAGTGGCGGACAGAGCAATCAGCCCCAGCATTTT
CASGGQSNQPQHF
>TRBV27|NA|TRBJ1-1|NA
TGTGCCAGCACCCTACAGGGTAGCACTGAAGCTTTCTTT
CASTLQGSTEAFF